This T cell receptor beta chain was profiled in a study of blood T cells in healthy people across ages. General study results and limits: Unsorted PBMCs blocked a conclusive comparison of naive and antigen-experienced cells. Older age coincided with a roughly linear decline in TCR beta diversity per million T cells. Naive CD4+ cells and diversity were both higher in long-lived donors than in aged donors.

Of note for this clonotype: Its antigen is not identified.

There were healthy Caucasian individuals from Russia, aged roughly 6 to 100, serving as donors. Trimming pared 5 bases from V and 2 bases from J, leaving 13 bases between. Germline lookup yields CDR1 SEHNR and CDR2 FQNEAQ (reference sequence). The CDR3 has 14 amino acids. The use of a sample-barcoded 5' primer and a J-beta primer mix characterized a second PCR of roughly 7 to 11 cycles. TCRdb used MiXCR to reprocess the 5' RACE reads, holding one entry per CDR3 protein. The sample lists about a million distinct CDR3 sequences, 51% seen once, with 20% to 25% in the top ten. The sample consisted of blood. The chain has TRBV7-9 and TRBJ2-7, with a tentative D call TRBD2 (6 bases). The sequence was collected from a woman in her sixties in good health. The CDR3: CASSPPGGAYEQYF. In DNA, the CDR3 is TGTGCCAGCAGCCCCCCCGGCGGGGCCTACGAGCAGTACTTC. Drawing the rest from reference TRBV7-9 and TRBJ2-7, the complete variable domain is DTGVSQNPRHKITKRGQNVTFRCDPISEHNRLYWYRQTLGQGPEFLTYFQNEAQLEKSRLLSDRFSAERPKGSFSTLEIQRTEQGDSAMYLCASSPPGGAYEQYFGPGTRLTVT.